The 29 T cell receptor beta chains below come from one sample, sequenced in a study of graft-versus-host responses after intestinal transplantation. Profiled with immunoSEQ multiplex PCR; TCRdb holds only in-frame clones, not every one. The repertoire holds about 39,000 clones, with roughly 90% as singletons. Here the sequenced sample was PBMCs, taken roughly 270 days after transplant. These receptors all come from a human patient who received an intestinal transplant, so some T cells may come from the graft donor.

This chain links TRBV6-1 with TRBJ1-3; D is undetermined. From germline, CDR1 is MNHNS and CDR2 SASEGT. CDR3 length equals 15 residues. V lost 6 bases and J lost 3, with 15 bases in between. The CDR3 DNA reads as TGTGCCAGCAGGTCCTTCGGGCCGGATGGAAACACCATATATTTT. It yields the protein CASRSFGPDGNTIYF.

The chain has TRBV19 and TRBJ1-1, with D possibly TRBD1 on 5 matching bases. Trimming took 4 bases from V and 5 from J, leaving 20 bases between them. Germline CDR1 reads LNHDA; CDR2 reads SQIVND (reference sequence). This CDR3 has 16 amino acids. The CDR3 reads CASSTHGTAPKTEAFF. CDR3 DNA sequence: TGTGCCAGTAGTACCCACGGGACGGCGCCGAAAACTGAAGCTTTCTTT.

The chain links TRBV27 to TRBJ1-6; D possibly corresponds to TRBD1 (6 bases). Trimming removed 0 bases at V and 9 bases at J, with 12 bases between. Germline CDR1 MNHEY, CDR2 SMNVEV (reference sequence). CDR3 length: 15 amino acids. The CDR3 loop reads CASSLSGARGSPLHF. The CDR3 DNA reads as TGTGCCAGCAGTTTATCGGGGGCCCGCGGTTCACCCCTCCACTTT.

This sequence joins TRBV4-2 and TRBJ2-7; the D gene is possibly TRBD1 (5 bases). The length of the CDR3 is 16 residues. Trimming took 0 bases from V and 0 from J, leaving 12 bases between them. Germline CDR1 and CDR2: LGHNA and YNFKEQ. The CDR3 protein is CASSQEGVGSSYEQYF. The CDR3 DNA is TGTGCCAGCAGCCAAGAAGGGGTAGGTAGCTCCTACGAGCAGTACTTC.

The J gene is TRBJ1-2, the V gene TRBV19; D might be TRBD1 (6 bases). V was pared by 9 bases and J by 6 bases, with 11 bases between. CDR3 length: 11 amino acids. Germline CDR1 and CDR2: LNHDA and SQIVND (reference sequence). CDR3 in DNA: TGTGCCAGCTCTCAGGGGAATGGCTACACCTTC. It is translated as CASSQGNGYTF.

The V and J genes are TRBV7-3 and TRBJ1-1; 7 bases line up with TRBD1. In germline, CDR1 is SGHTA, CDR2 FQGTGA. V shed 5 bases and J 3 bases; nucleotides not matched to a gene: 12. This CDR3 contains 16 residues. The CDR3 reads CASSLGTAIPYTEAFF. DNA of the CDR3: TGTGCCAGCAGCCTCGGGACAGCGATACCCTACACTGAAGCTTTCTTT.

This chain links TRBV5-4 with TRBJ1-2; D gene uncertain. Looked up from germline, CDR1 is SGHNT and CDR2 is YYREEE (reference sequence). The CDR3 is 14 amino acids. Between the trimmed V and J ends, which lost 4 bases and 8 bases, there was a span of 18 bases. The chain's CDR3 is CASSGMDPRGGYTF. In DNA, the CDR3 is TGTGCCAGCAGCGGAATGGACCCCCGAGGGGGCTACACCTTC. Together with reference TRBV5-4 and TRBJ1-2, the CDR3 gives the full variable domain: ETGVTQSPTHLIKTRGQQVTLRCSSQSGHNTVSWYQQALGQGPQFIFQYYREEENGRGNFPPRFSGLQFPNYSSELNVNALELDDSALYLCASSGMDPRGGYTFGSGTRLTVV.

The chain has TRBV11-2 and TRBJ2-3; no clear D. This CDR3 has 14 residues. Trimming pared 1 base from V and 2 bases from J, leaving 7 bases between. The germline V gene has CDR1 SGHAT and CDR2 FQNNGV. The CDR3 region has the DNA TGTGCCAGCAGCTTAGGTACAGACACAGATACGCAGTATTTT. Its translation: CASSLGTDTDTQYF.

The chain uses TRBV19 and TRBJ1-5; possibly TRBD1 for D (6 bases). This CDR3 spans 17 amino acids. Trimming shortened V by 5 bases and J by 6 bases, and 23 bases separated the two germline ends. Germline V gives CDR1 LNHDA, CDR2 SQIVND (reference sequence). The CDR3 region has the DNA TGTGCCAGTAGTCTCTCGTTGACGGGCAGGGGAGGTCAGCCCCAGCATTTT. It specifies CASSLSLTGRGGQPQHF.

The rearrangement uses TRBV7-3 and TRBJ1-2; tentatively, D is TRBD1 (6 bases). This CDR3 contains 15 residues. The V end lost 2 bases, the J end lost 4 bases, and 14 bases lay between the germline ends. Germline V gives CDR1 SGHTA, CDR2 FQGTGA. This chain's CDR3 is CASSLFGGDTYGYTF. The CDR3 bases are TGTGCCAGCAGCTTATTCGGGGGGGACACCTATGGCTACACCTTC.

The genes are TRBV11-2 and TRBJ1-1; D possibly corresponds to TRBD1 (6 bases). The CDR3 totals 13 residues. V lost 5 bases, J lost 6 bases, and 13 bases lay in between. Germline lookup yields CDR1 SGHAT and CDR2 FQNNGV. In nucleotides, the CDR3 is TGTGCCAGCAGCACACAGGGTCTGGCTGAAGCTTTCTTT. This sequence encodes CASSTQGLAEAFF.

The genes are TRBV27 and TRBJ2-3; 8 positions agree with TRBD2. Germline V lookup: CDR1 MNHEY, CDR2 SMNVEV (reference sequence). The CDR3 covers 15 residues. V gave up 2 bases and J gave up 4 bases; unmatched junction bases: 5. The CDR3 loop reads CASSLAGGGPDTQYF. CDR3 bases: TGTGCCAGCAGTTTAGCCGGGGGGGGACCAGATACGCAGTATTTT.

The chain recombines TRBV7-7 with TRBJ2-5, with 9 bases identical to TRBD2. J gave up 2 bases and V 5 bases, and 9 bases lay outside the gene matches. This CDR3 is 16 amino acids long. Germline V CDR1 and CDR2: SSHAT, FNYEAQ (reference sequence). The CDR3 bases are TGTGCCAGCAGCCCTGGGGTAGCGGGGGTGCAAGAGACCCAGTACTTC. Translating it yields CASSPGVAGVQETQYF.

This sequence joins TRBV5-1 and TRBJ1-2, with a weak D call TRBD1 (5 bases). The ends were cut back, 2 bases at V and 3 bases at J, with 5 bases in the middle. The CDR3 loop spans 12 amino acids. CDR1 is SGHRS and CDR2 is YFSETQ in the germline V gene. The CDR3 DNA follows: TGCGCCAGCAGCTTAGGGGACTATGGCTACACCTTC. Amino acid sequence: CASSLGDYGYTF. Full variable domain (outside the CDR3, taken from reference TRBV5-1 and TRBJ1-2): KAGVTQTPRYLIKTRGQQVTLSCSPISGHRSVSWYQQTPGQGLQFLFEYFSETQRNKGNFPGRFSGRQFSNSRSEMNVSTLELGDSALYLCASSLGDYGYTFGSGTRLTVV.

The chain joins TRBV6-5 to TRBJ2-3, with 8 positions matching TRBD2. V gave up 0 bases and J gave up 0 bases; unmatched junction bases: 2. The CDR3 covers 16 residues. Germline CDR1 MNHEY, CDR2 SVGAGI. CDR3 loop: CASSYSAGGSTDTQYF. The CDR3 DNA is TGTGCCAGCAGTTACTCTGCGGGGGGCAGCACAGATACGCAGTATTTT.

The V and J genes are TRBV30 and TRBJ1-1; a weak D match, TRBD1 (5 bases). Germline CDR1 reads GTSNPN; CDR2 reads SVGIG (reference sequence). With 3 bases removed from V and 1 base from J, the gap between germline ends came to 9 bases. This CDR3 region has 13 residues. CDR3 loop: CAWRGGWNTEAFF. Here the CDR3 DNA reads TGTGCCTGGAGGGGGGGATGGAACACTGAAGCTTTCTTT. The full variable domain, its missing parts supplied by reference TRBV30 and TRBJ1-1, is SQTIHQWPATLVQPVGSPLSLECTVEGTSNPNLYWYRQAAGRGLQLLFYSVGIGQISSEVPQNLSASRPQDRQFILSSKKLLLSDSGFYLCAWRGGWNTEAFFGQGTRLTVV.

The rearrangement uses TRBV18 and TRBJ1-5; D is possibly TRBD1 (6 bases). The V end was cut by 3 bases, the J end by 7 bases, with 13 bases between. Germline V lookup: CDR1 KGHSH, CDR2 LQKENI. This CDR3 has 14 amino acids. Here the CDR3 DNA reads TGTGCCAGCTCACCGGAGGGGGGGGGCCAGCCCCAGCATTTT. Protein product: CASSPEGGGQPQHF.

The chain combines TRBV7-9 with TRBJ2-5; D uncertain. This CDR3 is 12 amino acids long. The V and J ends lost 5 bases and 1 base respectively, with 5 bases between them. Per the germline V gene, CDR1 is SEHNR and CDR2 is FQNEAQ (reference sequence). CDR3 residues: CASSVGQETQYF. CDR3 DNA: TGTGCCAGCAGCGTGGGCCAAGAGACCCAGTACTTC.

The chain carries TRBV13 and TRBJ1-2; TRBD1 agrees at 9 bases. CDR1 and CDR2 (germline): PRHDT, FYEKMQ (reference sequence). CDR3 length equals 15 residues. V was clipped by 2 bases and J by 8 bases; unmatched bases: 9. CDR3 nucleotides: TGTGCCAGCAGCTTATGGGACAGGGTCAGAGGGGGCTACACCTTC. Amino acid sequence: CASSLWDRVRGGYTF.

The chain has TRBV19 and TRBJ1-5, with 9 bases fitting TRBD1. The CDR3 is 16 residues long. Germline V gene sequence: CDR1 LNHDA, CDR2 SQIVND (reference sequence). V gave up 3 bases and J gave up 7 bases; unmatched junction bases: 10. This CDR3 is CASSMYGTGSMQPQHF. CDR3 nucleotides: TGTGCCAGTAGTATGTATGGGACAGGGAGTATGCAGCCCCAGCATTTT.

The V gene is TRBV5-6, the J gene TRBJ2-7; the D call may be TRBD1 or TRBD2 (5 bases each). V was shortened by 3 bases and J by 4 bases, with 23 bases between the two germline ends. The CDR3 extends over 17 amino acids. Germline V CDR1 and CDR2: SGHDT, YYEEEE. CDR3 DNA sequence: TGTGCCAGCAGCTGGGGACCTATGGGAGCTCAGGATTACGAGCAGTACTTC. Translated, it gives CASSWGPMGAQDYEQYF.

The rearrangement joins TRBV5-4 to TRBJ2-7; no clear D gene. The CDR3 consists of 14 residues. Trimming took 5 bases from V and 2 from J, leaving 14 bases between them. In germline, CDR1 is SGHNT, CDR2 YYREEE (reference sequence). CDR3 nucleotide sequence: TGTGCCAGCAGACATTCAGGCGACCCCTACGAGCAGTACTTC. Translation: CASRHSGDPYEQYF.

The chain carries TRBV28 and TRBJ1-5, with D unresolved. CDR3 length: 14 amino acids. CDR1 is MDHEN, CDR2 SYDVKM, per germline. The V and J ends lost 3 bases and 2 bases respectively, with 8 bases between them. For the CDR3, the DNA is TGTGCCAGCAGTTTCTGGCGCCGCAATCAGCCCCAGCATTTT. Protein sequence: CASSFWRRNQPQHF.

The chain links TRBV29-1 to TRBJ2-5; D gene uncertain. Per the germline V gene, CDR1 is SQVTM and CDR2 is ANQGSEA. The CDR3 extends over 13 amino acids. V gave up 8 bases and J gave up 3 bases, with 16 bases separating them. DNA for the CDR3: TGCAGCATTCTGGTCGGGCTGAAAGAGACCCAGTACTTC. Protein sequence: CSILVGLKETQYF.

A few counts support this clone. Other DNA sequences in this sample translate to the same CDR3. V and J are TRBV19 and TRBJ1-5; D uncertain. V lost 1 base and J 4 bases, leaving 2 bases between the germline ends. Germline V gene lookup returns CDR1 LNHDA and CDR2 SQIVND (reference sequence). The CDR3 has 12 residues. The CDR3 nucleotides are TGTGCCAGTAGTATAGGAAATCAGCCCCAGCATTTT. It encodes CASSIGNQPQHF.

J is TRBJ2-7 and V is TRBV29-1; D remains ambiguous. This CDR3 spans 16 amino acids. Trimming pared 6 bases from V and 4 bases from J, leaving 25 bases between. Germline loops: CDR1 SQVTM, CDR2 ANQGSEA. The CDR3 is CSVGSFIMGFKYEQYF. CDR3 nucleotides: TGCAGCGTCGGCAGTTTTATTATGGGGTTCAAATACGAGCAGTACTTC.

Worth noting for this clone: The sample contains more than one DNA sequence encoding this CDR3. The chain combines TRBV27 with TRBJ2-7, with D perhaps TRBD1 (5 bases). CDR1 and CDR2 from the germline V gene are MNHEY and SMNVEV (reference sequence). V lost 6 bases and J lost 0, with 12 bases in between. This CDR3 is built from 14 residues. The DNA of the CDR3 is TGTGCCAGCAGAAAAGGGGTAACCTCCTACGAGCAGTACTTC. Its protein product is CASRKGVTSYEQYF.

This chain links TRBV9 with TRBJ1-6; 8 bases are a match to TRBD1. This CDR3 is built from 18 residues. The V segment lost 0 bases and the J segment 0 bases; nucleotides outside the gene matches: 5. Germline V gene lookup returns CDR1 SGDLS and CDR2 YYNGEE. The CDR3 bases are TGTGCCAGCAGCGTAGACGGACAGGGAAGCTCCTATAATTCACCCCTCCACTTT. Protein sequence: CASSVDGQGSSYNSPLHF.

CDR3 in DNA: TGTGCCAGCAACCGTTGGGGACGGCTACACTATGGCTACACCTTC. Translating it yields CASNRWGRLHYGYTF. The chain uses TRBV7-9 and TRBJ1-2; possibly TRBD1 for D (5 bases). The ends were cut back, 7 bases at V and 3 bases at J, with 18 bases in the middle. The CDR3 is 15 amino acids. Germline V gene data show CDR1 as SEHNR and CDR2 as FQNEAQ (reference sequence).